The next 3 T cell receptor beta chains were all read from a single sample in a study of cytomegalovirus exposure and HLA in healthy donors. The PCR had 60 Vbeta and 13 Jbeta primers. Data came from immunoSEQ multiplex PCR; TCRdb stores just in-frame clones and leaves some out. Here the sample spans about 190,000 clones, over 70% being singletons. Sequencing used PBMCs. These receptors originate from a woman aged 25 to 39 in good health and CMV-seropositive.

This clone was seen more than once but under ten times. The genes are TRBV6-5 and TRBJ2-3; 9 bases are shared with TRBD2. J lost 0 bases, V lost 6 bases, and 4 bases had no gene match. The V gene's germline CDR1 is MNHEY and CDR2 SVGAGI. The CDR3 extends over 15 amino acids. This chain's CDR3 is CASRASGASTDTQYF. The CDR3 DNA is TGTGCCAGCAGAGCTAGCGGGGCTAGCACAGATACGCAGTATTTT.

The gene calls are TRBV7-2 and TRBJ2-7; 8 bases align to TRBD2. The CDR3 has 16 residues. CDR1 SGHTA and CDR2 FQGNSA come from the germline V gene. The ends lost 1 base at V and 0 bases at J; junction bases unmatched: 5. The CDR3 spells CASSLGTSGSSYEQYF. The CDR3 nucleotides are TGTGCCAGCAGCTTAGGTACTAGCGGTAGCTCCTACGAGCAGTACTTC.

The V gene is TRBV28, the J gene TRBJ1-6; 8 bases align to TRBD1. Trimming took 5 bases from V and 6 from J; bases not matched to a gene: 9. Per germline, CDR1 MDHEN and CDR2 SYDVKM. The length of the CDR3 is 16 residues. CDR3 protein: CASSDPGGRSNSPLHF. In DNA form, the CDR3 reads TGTGCCAGCAGTGATCCAGGGGGCCGAAGTAATTCACCCCTCCACTTT.